This T cell receptor beta chain appears in the sequencing data of a study of blood T cell repertoires in COVID-19. Generated by immunoSEQ multiplex PCR, the TCRdb table keeps only in-frame clones and is missing some. The repertoire holds some 280,000 clones, with approximately 91% as singletons. Germline V gene sequence: CDR1 SGHRS, CDR2 YFSETQ. This CDR3 contains 15 residues. Trimming took off 2 bases at V and 5 bases at J, with 16 bases between the two ends. Material: peripheral blood. V is TRBV5-1 and J is TRBJ1-1; D is possibly TRBD1 (5 bases). The TCR was taken from a woman aged 35 to 49 who had recovered from COVID-19. The CDR3 DNA is TGCGCCAGCAGCTTAAGTCCGGGGGTGGAGACTGAAGCTTTCTTT. It specifies CASSLSPGVETEAFF.